Each of the 22 T cell receptor beta chains below was sequenced from the same sample in a study of cytomegalovirus exposure and HLA in healthy donors. TCRdb keeps only in-frame clones here, not all; method: immunoSEQ multiplex PCR. There are about 150,000 clones in the sample; roughly 89% occur only once, and more than 2.5% lies in the top ten. Specimen: PBMCs. The receptors stem from a young woman in good health and CMV-seropositive.

This rearrangement joins TRBV18 to TRBJ1-2, with a weak D call TRBD1 (5 bases). The V end lost 8 bases, the J end lost 9 bases, and 19 bases lay between the germline ends. Germline lookup yields CDR1 KGHSH and CDR2 LQKENI. The CDR3 loop spans 13 amino acids. CDR3 in amino acids: CASLDGRGRSYTF. CDR3 DNA sequence: TGTGCCAGCCTTGACGGGAGGGGAAGAAGCTACACCTTC.

The J gene is TRBJ2-5, the V gene TRBV2; no clear D gene. This CDR3 has 13 residues. Germline loops: CDR1 SNHLY, CDR2 FYNNEI. The V end was cut by 7 bases, the J end by 0 bases, with 9 bases between. The chain's CDR3 is CASTRGNQETQYF. DNA of the CDR3: TGTGCCAGCACTCGAGGCAACCAAGAGACCCAGTACTTC.

The chain combines TRBV25-1 with TRBJ2-1; 8 nucleotides line up with TRBD2. CDR1 and CDR2 (germline): MGHDK, SYGVNS. The CDR3 spans 15 residues. V trimming: 6 bases; J trimming: 2 bases; junction bases outside the gene matches: 6. The CDR3 sequence: CASSIGLATYNEQFF. The CDR3, as DNA: TGTGCCAGCAGCATAGGACTAGCTACCTACAATGAGCAGTTCTTC.

The chain has TRBV5-1 and TRBJ2-7; 10 bases map to TRBD2. The V and J ends lost 3 bases and 2 bases, in that order; junction bases with no gene match: 2. The CDR3 consists of 14 residues. Germline V gives CDR1 SGHRS, CDR2 YFSETQ. In nucleotides, the CDR3 is TGCGCCAGCAGCTCTAGCGGGAGCCCCTACGAGCAGTACTTC. Translated: CASSSSGSPYEQYF.

The rearrangement links TRBV5-5 to TRBJ2-7; 9 bases align to TRBD1. The CDR3 contains 15 residues. The V and J ends lost 4 bases and 3 bases, in that order; junction bases with no gene match: 8. The germline CDR1 and CDR2 sequences are SGHKS and YYEKEE (reference sequence). CDR3 region: CASSQAGTGIYEQYF. The CDR3 DNA reads TGTGCCAGCAGCCAAGCCGGGACAGGGATCTACGAGCAGTACTTC.

This clone was recorded only once. The chain combines TRBV10-3 with TRBJ1-2, with 12 bases fitting TRBD1. From germline, CDR1 is ENHRY and CDR2 SYGVKD. With V trimmed by 5 bases and J by 6 bases, 7 bases remained unmatched. The CDR3 has 15 amino acids. CDR3 sequence reads: CAISLDGDRGHGYTF. CDR3 coding DNA: TGTGCCATCAGTCTTGACGGGGACAGGGGGCATGGCTACACCTTC.

The chain carries TRBV29-1 and TRBJ1-1, with a tentative D call TRBD1 (5 bases). CDR3 length: 13 residues. V lost 2 bases, J lost 7 bases, and 14 bases lay in between. Germline CDR1 reads SQVTM; CDR2 reads ANQGSEA. The CDR3 DNA is TGCAGCGTTGAAAAGCAGGGTTTCGGTGAAGCTTTCTTT. Residues: CSVEKQGFGEAFF.

The chain joins TRBV28 to TRBJ1-1; D uncertain. The V gene lost 5 bases and the J gene lost 1 base, with 11 bases spanning the gap. This CDR3 has 14 residues. Germline V gene lookup returns CDR1 MDHEN and CDR2 SYDVKM. The CDR3 DNA reads TGTGCCAGCAGTCTCCCCTTGGCGAACACTGAAGCTTTCTTT. Its translation: CASSLPLANTEAFF. Complete variable domain (other parts from reference TRBV28 and TRBJ1-1): DVKVTQSSRYLVKRTGEKVFLECVQDMDHENMFWYRQDPGLGLRLIYFSYDVKMKEKGDIPEGYSVSREKKERFSLILESASTNQTSMYLCASSLPLANTEAFFGQGTRLTVV.

V usage is TRBV30 and J usage is TRBJ2-5, with TRBD2 matching 7 bases. After removal of 0 bases from V and 3 bases from J, the junction contained 16 bases not matched to a gene. This CDR3 is 18 amino acids long. Germline CDR1 reads GTSNPN; CDR2 reads SVGIG (reference sequence). CDR3 region: CAWSVSIGAGDVKETQYF. Here the CDR3 DNA reads TGTGCCTGGAGTGTTTCTATCGGGGCGGGGGACGTTAAAGAGACCCAGTACTTC.

The table lists this clone with a count of one. The CDR3 bases are TGTGCCAGCAGCCGACTAGCGGGAGCTCGAGAGACCCAGTACTTC. The encoded protein is CASSRLAGARETQYF. V usage is TRBV6-5 and J usage is TRBJ2-5, with TRBD2 matching over 12 bases. Unmatched junction bases numbered 6, after V lost 6 bases and J lost 4 bases. Germline loops: CDR1 MNHEY, CDR2 SVGAGI. This CDR3 spans 15 amino acids.

The DNA for the CDR3 is TGTGCCAGCAGAGCCGGGACAGGGAGTGAAAAACTGTTTTTT. Protein sequence: CASRAGTGSEKLFF. This chain connects TRBV2 to TRBJ1-4; 9 bases fit TRBD1. The CDR3 consists of 14 residues. V shed 6 bases and J 7 bases; nucleotides not matched to a gene: 6. Germline lookup yields CDR1 SNHLY and CDR2 FYNNEI.

The chain combines TRBV27 with TRBJ1-5, with TRBD1 matching over 11 bases. CDR1 and CDR2 from the germline V gene are MNHEY and SMNVEV (reference sequence). The ends lost 6 bases at V and 0 bases at J; junction bases unmatched: 10. The CDR3 is made up of 18 amino acids. The DNA for the CDR3 is TGTGCCAGCAGAGGGACAGGGGGGCCTGCTTATAGCAATCAGCCCCAGCATTTT. Protein product: CASRGTGGPAYSNQPQHF.

The chain links TRBV4-1 to TRBJ1-3; D is perhaps TRBD1 (6 bases). Trimming stripped 4 bases from V and 3 bases from J, with 13 bases between. CDR1 is MGHRA and CDR2 is YSYEKL in the germline V gene. The CDR3 has 15 residues. This chain's CDR3 is CASSLDRSNGNTIYF. The DNA for the CDR3 is TGCGCCAGCAGCCTTGACAGGAGCAATGGAAACACCATATATTTT.

The chain recombines TRBV2 with TRBJ1-5, with D possibly matching TRBD1 (5 bases). The CDR3 runs 16 residues. Germline values: CDR1 SNHLY, CDR2 FYNNEI. V was shortened by 6 bases and J by 0 bases, with 15 bases between the two germline ends. CDR3 residues: CASRADRSYSNQPQHF. CDR3 nucleotide sequence: TGTGCCAGCAGAGCCGACAGAAGTTATAGCAATCAGCCCCAGCATTTT.

This clone was seen only a few times. J is TRBJ2-7 and V is TRBV5-1, with 8 bases identical to TRBD1. V shed 2 bases and J 5 bases; nucleotides not matched to a gene: 6. Germline loops: CDR1 SGHRS, CDR2 YFSETQ. The CDR3 runs 14 residues. The CDR3 DNA reads TGCGCCAGCAGCTTACGGACAGGGCAGGACGAGCAGTACTTC. Translation gives CASSLRTGQDEQYF.

This chain joins TRBV6-5 and TRBJ2-3, with 7 bases lining up with TRBD2. The CDR3 is 15 residues long. Germline CDR1 reads MNHEY; CDR2 reads SVGAGI. V trimming: 2 bases; J trimming: 2 bases; junction bases outside the gene matches: 4. The CDR3 nucleotides read TGTGCCAGCAGTTACCGGGGGGAATACACAGATACGCAGTATTTT. This codes for CASSYRGEYTDTQYF.

The V gene is TRBV19, the J gene TRBJ2-1; 11 bases align to TRBD2. The CDR3 covers 16 residues. V lost 10 bases, J lost 7 bases, and 15 bases stayed unmatched. The germline V gene has CDR1 LNHDA and CDR2 SQIVND (reference sequence). This chain's CDR3 is CATRLPTSGSGNEQFF. The CDR3 region has the DNA TGTGCCACTCGACTTCCCACTAGCGGGAGCGGTAATGAGCAGTTCTTC. The entire variable domain, with the rest obtained from reference TRBV19 and TRBJ2-1, is as follows: DGGITQSPKYLFRKEGQNVTLSCEQNLNHDAMYWYRQDPGQGLRLIYYSQIVNDFQKGDIAEGYSVSREKKESFPLTVTSAQKNPTAFYLCATRLPTSGSGNEQFFGPGTRLTVL.

This clone has just one count. The chain combines TRBV14 with TRBJ2-3, with TRBD2 matching over 10 bases. Germline CDR1 is SGHDN and CDR2 is FVKESK. The CDR3 has 18 residues. V dropped 2 bases and J dropped 3; count of bases not matched to a gene: 11. The CDR3 loop is CASSQKNPLAGTTDTQYF. CDR3 sequence (DNA): TGTGCCAGCAGCCAAAAGAACCCACTAGCGGGGACGACAGATACGCAGTATTTT.

This sequence joins TRBV28 and TRBJ1-1; 7 nucleotides agree with TRBD1. The CDR3 is 15 residues long. Germline V gene data show CDR1 as MDHEN and CDR2 as SYDVKM. V was clipped by 6 bases and J by 3 bases; unmatched bases: 10. Written as DNA, the CDR3 is TGTGCCAGCAGACCATACAGGGGAGGACACACTGAAGCTTTCTTT. Residues: CASRPYRGGHTEAFF. Supplemented by reference TRBV28 and TRBJ1-1, the full variable domain reads DVKVTQSSRYLVKRTGEKVFLECVQDMDHENMFWYRQDPGLGLRLIYFSYDVKMKEKGDIPEGYSVSREKKERFSLILESASTNQTSMYLCASRPYRGGHTEAFFGQGTRLTVV.

This clone has only one observation. The chain is built from TRBV10-3 and TRBJ1-5; the match to TRBD1 covers 10 bases. CDR1 ENHRY and CDR2 SYGVKD come from the germline V gene. Losses at the gene ends were 10 bases for V and 5 bases for J; bases not matched to a gene: 8. This CDR3 comprises 14 residues. CDR3 DNA: TGTGCCAGCGGAAGGACAGGGGGAGATCAGCCCCAGCATTTT. Protein sequence: CASGRTGGDQPQHF.

The sample holds a few counts of this clone. The chain employs TRBV9 and TRBJ1-2; 9 positions match TRBD1. The CDR3 runs to 13 residues. Germline CDR1 reads SGDLS; CDR2 reads YYNGEE. Germline trimming cut 4 bases from V and 10 bases from J; bases unmatched to any gene: 8. The CDR3 DNA is TGTGCCAGCAGCACCGGGGGACAGGGCTTCTACACCTTC. Translating it yields CASSTGGQGFYTF.

The chain employs TRBV6-5 and TRBJ1-1; 8 bases align to TRBD1. The CDR3 sequence is 16 residues long. CDR1 MNHEY and CDR2 SVGAGI come from the germline V gene. The V gene end was trimmed by 0 bases and the J gene end by 0 bases; junction bases not matched to a gene: 3. The CDR3 DNA reads as TGTGCCAGCAGTTACTCGCAGGGGGCGATGAACACTGAAGCTTTCTTT. It is translated as CASSYSQGAMNTEAFF.